This entry describes one T cell receptor beta chain. This clone was counted between two and nine times. Its antigen specificity is not known. Base qualities are not provided; no much larger clone lies one nucleotide away. The immunoSEQ Assay, a bias-controlled multiplex PCR, was used to amplify TCRbeta CDR3 regions from genomic DNA. On the study's bioinformatics: Nucleated cell counts per sample were estimated from amplification of reference gene primers within the assay. Sequence reads were collapsed and filtered to measure the absolute abundance of every unique TCRbeta CDR3 rearrangement. Productive Simpson clonality was computed per sample as the square root of Simpson's diversity index over productive rearrangements. As stored in TCRdb, this immuneACCESS dataset retains in-frame rearrangements with V and J assigned. A fraction of the clones does not appear; measured against another copy, unresolved V genes explain less than half of the discrepancy, and the remainder lacks a known reason. V, J and clone size were drawn from that table, and D and trimming were deduced from the DNA. The sample table holds about 300,000 clones, of which 65% to 90% were seen once. The ten largest clones take up over 9.5% of the sample.

The data originate from a study of blood T cell repertoires in COVID-19 (dated by TCRdb to the early 2020s). Regarding the complete study: The collaborator samples originated in the United States, Italy and Spain and spanned the acute and convalescent phases of COVID-19. Deeply sampled blood TCRbeta repertoires from subjects exposed to, actively infected with, or recovered from COVID-19 were included in the dataset. Where available, HLA class I and class II types were taken from metadata supplied by the sample provider and were not determined by assay-based typing. The repertoires were released in a freely available public database intended as a resource for research on the immune response to SARS-CoV-2. The prospective study material was composed of cDNA or gDNA derived from T cells, B-cell-depleted T cells, or PBMCs. A de-identified subject ID, COVID-19 status, age in years and sex were almost always included in the sample metadata. Samples came from the ongoing ImmuneRACE study (first 160 participants) plus 1,254 subjects from 6 global collaborators.

General conclusions and limits of the study: How much clinical and demographic metadata was included differed by source and by participant, and the metadata was provided uncurated.

After removal of 0 bases from V and 7 bases from J, the junction retains 7 bases not matched to a gene. CDR1 and CDR2, looked up from the germline V gene (reference sequence), are LNHNV and YYDKDF. From cysteine to phenylalanine, the CDR3 is 15 amino acids long. Kept here is only the CDR3 DNA, which spans 45 bases and is read in frame from base 1. Enrolling through a virtual design, the prospective study's participants ranged in age from about 18 to 100 years and lived across roughly 24 United States geographic areas. In the prospective study, participants were assigned to cohorts based on the clinical history participants reported in a screening survey and a study questionnaire. For ImmuneRACE Cohort 3, a participant was defined as recovered based on two consecutive negative NP/OP PCR tests, clearance by a healthcare professional, or resolution of symptoms. Each participant in the prospective study had whole blood, serum and a nasopharyngeal or oropharyngeal swab collected by mobile phlebotomists. Prospective study participants could optionally give additional blood draws and questionnaires over a 2-month period. Before DNA extraction, blood samples from the prospective study were shipped at room temperature or frozen.

The chain was built from TRBV15 and TRBJ1-2; TRBD1 aligns with 8 central bases. The sequenced sample consisted of PBMCs or T cells enriched from blood (not recorded which). The origin of this receptor is a woman younger than 35 who had recovered from COVID-19. The CDR3 loop reads CATSREKDRATGYTF. The DNA sequence is given as TGTGCCACCAGCAGAGAGAAGGACAGGGCGACTGGCTACACCTTC.